This TCR beta chain was profiled in a study of shared clonotypes between healthy human individuals. Study information: Per-donor plates numbered three CD4 naive, three CD4 memory, two CD8 naive and one CD8 memory. Study-wide results and caveats: Rarefaction showed that sequencing of sorted subsets was incomplete (despite large depth). When naive CD4 clonotypes were compared across four donors, around 4.6% were shared.

The data were produced by immunoSEQ multiplex PCR, yet TCRdb's version contains in-frame clones alone and is incomplete. The sample holds roughly 2.1 million clones; just over 90% are singletons and the top ten take more than 1.5%. CD45RO-negative CD8 cells positively selected for CCR7 made up the naive population, which excluded terminally differentiated effector memory CD45RA+ cells. All the donors were Caucasian adults who lived in Nashville, Tennessee. Note on this clone: Its antigen is currently unknown.

Germline assignment: CDR1 SGHAT and CDR2 FQNNGV. There are 14 residues in the CDR3. Trimming shortened V by 0 bases and J by 8 bases, and 13 bases separated the two germline ends. Sequenced input: naive CD8+ T cells from PBMCs. The V call is TRBV11-2, the J call TRBJ1-1, with a tentative D call TRBD1 (6 bases). This sequence was found in a young man in good health. Some clones in this sample may be carry-over from other donors' samples. CDR3 amino acids: CASSLDRDTLEAFF. As DNA, the CDR3 is TGTGCCAGCAGCTTAGACCGGGACACCCTCGAAGCTTTCTTT.